This T cell receptor (beta chain) stems from a study of blood T cell repertoires in COVID-19. Whole-study context: Whether acute or convalescent, the COVID-19 samples came from the United States, Italy and Spain. From T cells, B-cell-depleted T cells, or PBMCs came the material, which was cDNA or gDNA.

Some clones are missing from TCRdb's copy, which holds only in-frame ones; the method was immunoSEQ multiplex PCR. The sample records 190,000 or so clones, roughly 89% being singletons. Sequencing was carried out using peripheral blood. This receptor was taken from a man aged 35 to 55 with acute or convalescent COVID-19.

CDR3 loop: CASTPGGIANTEAFF. Written as DNA, the CDR3 is TGTGCCAGCACCCCGGGGGGAATTGCGAACACTGAAGCTTTCTTT. The chain is built from TRBV6-5 and TRBJ1-1; TRBD1 is a possible D gene (5 bases). This CDR3 contains 15 residues. Germline loops: CDR1 MNHEY, CDR2 SVGAGI. Trimming stripped 7 bases from V and 1 base from J, with 16 bases between.